Each of the 2 T cell receptor beta chains below was sequenced from the same sample in a study of graft-versus-host responses after intestinal transplantation. No antigen has been identified for these receptors. The protocol was immunoSEQ multiplex PCR, while the TCRdb copy is restricted to in-frame clones and leaves out a portion. The sample carries 78,000 or so clones, around 87% recorded once. Specimen: unstimulated CD8+ T cells sorted from spleen or lymph node cells, collected before transplant. The receptors stem from a human donor who was the organ donor for an intestinal transplant.

The gene calls are TRBV4-1 and TRBJ2-2; possible D gene TRBD2, 6 bases. Trimming pared 1 base from V and 2 bases from J, leaving 8 bases between. CDR1 is MGHRA, CDR2 YSYEKL, per germline. This CDR3 contains 15 residues. This CDR3 reads CASSQGRDNTGELFF. The CDR3 nucleotides are TGCGCCAGCAGCCAAGGGAGGGATAACACCGGGGAGCTGTTTTTT.

The chain employs TRBV19 and TRBJ2-7; 7 nucleotides line up with TRBD2. The J segment lost 2 bases and the V segment lost 8 bases, leaving 3 bases of the junction unmatched. CDR1 and CDR2 (germline): LNHDA, SQIVND (reference sequence). CDR3 size: 12 residues. For the CDR3, the DNA is TGTGCCAGTTCTAGCGGAACCTACGAGCAGTACTTC. It specifies CASSSGTYEQYF.